Presented here are 19 T cell receptor beta chains from one specimen sequenced in a study of shared clonotypes between healthy human individuals. Clones were read by immunoSEQ multiplex PCR, and TCRdb kept only the in-frame ones, dropping some. The sample has under 1,100,000 clones, roughly 80% seen once. The sample taken for sequencing was memory CD4+ T cells sorted from blood. The subset: CD45RA-negative fraction. These receptor sequences come from a man aged 18 to 29 in good health.

CDR3: CAISESLGQGARGYTF. CDR3 sequence (DNA): TGTGCCATCAGTGAGTCATTAGGACAGGGGGCGCGAGGCTACACCTTC. The J gene is TRBJ1-2, the V gene TRBV10-3, with TRBD1 matching over 11 bases. The germline V gene encodes CDR1 ENHRY and CDR2 SYGVKD. V trimming: 0 bases; J trimming: 8 bases; junction bases outside the gene matches: 8. CDR3 length: 16 residues.

The V gene is TRBV10-3, the J gene TRBJ1-2; D perhaps matches TRBD1 (5 bases). The germline V gene encodes CDR1 ENHRY and CDR2 SYGVKD. The V and J ends lost 8 bases and 6 bases respectively, with 13 bases between them. The CDR3 extends over 12 amino acids. CDR3 sequence: CAIGGKTDGYTF. The CDR3 bases are TGTGCCATCGGGGGAAAAACGGATGGCTACACCTTC.

The chain employs TRBV11-2 and TRBJ2-1; 9 bases match TRBD2. This CDR3 has 15 residues. Germline V gene sequence: CDR1 SGHAT, CDR2 FQNNGV. The V segment lost 5 bases and the J segment 9 bases; nucleotides outside the gene matches: 11. The CDR3 nucleotides read TGTGCCAGCAGCCGCGAGGCGGGGGGGCCGAGTGAGCAGTTCTTC. This sequence encodes CASSREAGGPSEQFF.

This clone was seen only once. The V call is TRBV9, the J call TRBJ2-1; TRBD2 aligns across 7 bases. After removal of 4 bases from V and 6 bases from J, the junction contained 13 bases not matched to a gene. Per germline, CDR1 SGDLS and CDR2 YYNGEE. The CDR3 has 16 amino acids. The CDR3 DNA follows: TGTGCCAGCAGCAACCTTCCGGGAGGACCTTCCAATGAGCAGTTCTTC. The encoded protein is CASSNLPGGPSNEQFF.

This clone was seen at least ten times. The chain employs TRBV7-2 and TRBJ1-2; no definite D call. The CDR3 totals 13 residues. Deletions cut 3 bases from V and 3 bases from J, with 8 bases between. Germline loops: CDR1 SGHTA, CDR2 FQGNSA. The CDR3 here is CASSFGNYYGYTF. DNA for the CDR3: TGTGCCAGCAGCTTCGGGAATTACTATGGCTACACCTTC.

A remark on this clone: Other DNA sequences in the same sample also yield this CDR3. The chain couples TRBV19 to TRBJ2-1, with D tentatively TRBD1 (5 bases). Trimming stripped 1 base from V and 1 base from J, with 8 bases between. CDR3 length: 15 amino acids. Germline lookup yields CDR1 LNHDA and CDR2 SQIVND (reference sequence). The CDR3 spells CASSIGQRSYNEQFF. CDR3 bases: TGTGCCAGTAGTATAGGACAGCGTTCCTACAATGAGCAGTTCTTC.

The chain has TRBV9 and TRBJ2-3; 8 positions agree with TRBD2. After removal of 4 bases from V and 4 bases from J, the junction contained 8 bases not matched to a gene. The CDR3 covers 15 residues. Germline V gene data show CDR1 as SGDLS and CDR2 as YYNGEE. The DNA of the CDR3 is TGTGCCAGCAGCCCCGGGACTAGTTGGCCAGATACGCAGTATTTT. Translated, it gives CASSPGTSWPDTQYF.

The chain has TRBV5-5 and TRBJ2-1; D possibly matches TRBD1 or TRBD2 (7 bases each). In germline, CDR1 is SGHKS, CDR2 YYEKEE (reference sequence). The CDR3 loop spans 14 amino acids. V was shortened by 0 bases and J by 7 bases, with 11 bases between the two germline ends. DNA for the CDR3: TGTGCCAGCAGCTTGGGCGGGGGACAGAATGAGCAGTTCTTC. This codes for CASSLGGGQNEQFF.

In its sample, this clone was seen a few times. The chain links TRBV12-5 to TRBJ2-6; 12 bases line up with TRBD1. The CDR3 loop spans 19 amino acids. Germline V gives CDR1 LGHNT, CDR2 FRNRAP. V lost 11 bases, J lost 4 bases, and 18 bases stayed unmatched. The CDR3: CAGPVRDRGRVHGANVLTF. The DNA for the CDR3 is TGTGCTGGACCAGTAAGGGACAGGGGGCGGGTGCACGGGGCCAACGTCCTGACTTTC.

Here the CDR3 reads CASSLALLGFGGGTSGSYEQYF. The DNA of the CDR3 is TGTGCCAGCAGCTTAGCTTTATTGGGGTTTGGAGGTGGGACTAGCGGCTCCTACGAGCAGTACTTC. This chain joins TRBV7-8 and TRBJ2-7; the match to TRBD2 covers 11 bases. CDR3 length: 22 residues. Germline V gene data show CDR1 as SGHVS and CDR2 as FQNEAQ. With V trimmed by 0 bases and J by 0 bases, 19 bases remained unmatched.

This sequence joins TRBV5-1 and TRBJ1-2; a weak D match, TRBD1 (5 bases). The germline gives CDR1 SGHRS, CDR2 YFSETQ. The CDR3 spans 14 residues. The V gene lost 0 bases and the J gene lost 4 bases, with 10 bases spanning the gap. As DNA, the CDR3 is TGCGCCAGCAGCTTGGAGGGGACCTTCTATGGCTACACCTTC. This sequence encodes CASSLEGTFYGYTF.

On this clone: Different DNA sequences within this sample yield the same CDR3. The genes are TRBV6-5 and TRBJ1-1, with D unresolved. Deletions cut 3 bases from V and 5 bases from J, with 10 bases between. This CDR3 comprises 13 residues. The germline gives CDR1 MNHEY, CDR2 SVGAGI. This CDR3 reads CASSYLGSTEAFF. The DNA for the CDR3 is TGTGCCAGCAGTTATCTGGGTTCGACTGAAGCTTTCTTT.

J is TRBJ1-2 and V is TRBV25-1, with 7 positions matching TRBD1. V dropped 4 bases and J dropped 8; count of bases not matched to a gene: 10. This CDR3 spans 14 amino acids. Germline V gene sequence: CDR1 MGHDK, CDR2 SYGVNS. The CDR3 loop reads CASSAQDRAPGYTF. As DNA, the CDR3 is TGTGCCAGCAGTGCACAAGACAGGGCTCCGGGCTACACCTTC.

The J gene is TRBJ2-7, the V gene TRBV18; D may be TRBD1 (6 bases). Trimming left V 2 bases short and J 5 bases short, with 13 bases between. The germline V gene encodes CDR1 KGHSH and CDR2 LQKENI. The CDR3 is 14 amino acids. The CDR3, as DNA: TGTGCCAGCTCACCAACCAGGGGTTTCGACGAGCAGTACTTC. It translates to CASSPTRGFDEQYF.

This clone was found once. The chain combines TRBV20-1 with TRBJ1-2; no definite D call. The germline CDR1 and CDR2 sequences are DFQATT and SNEGSKA (reference sequence). The V gene lost 6 bases and the J gene lost 6 bases, with 8 bases spanning the gap. CDR3 length equals 10 residues. The CDR3 region has the DNA TGCAGTGCACTATGGAATGGCTACACCTTC. Protein: CSALWNGYTF.

This clone was observed a few times. The V and J genes are TRBV10-1 and TRBJ1-2; perhaps TRBD1 as D (5 bases). Trimming removed 10 bases from V and 8 bases from J, with 17 bases in between. The germline gives CDR1 WNHNN, CDR2 SYGVQD (reference sequence). The CDR3 is made up of 12 amino acids. In DNA form, the CDR3 reads TGCGCCACCTGGGACGGACTACGGGGCTACACCTTC. Protein: CATWDGLRGYTF.

On this clone: At one of its ends the junction is not consistent with the germline gene, which may arise from a read error. J is TRBJ1-6 and V is TRBV27; D remains unclear. The CDR3 loop spans 12 amino acids. Germline V gene data show CDR1 as MNHEY and CDR2 as SMNVEV (reference sequence). The CDR3 bases are TGTGCCAGCAGTCCCTACAATTCACCCCTCCACTTT. This gives the protein CASSPYNSPLHF.

This chain connects TRBV7-9 to TRBJ2-7; 7 nucleotides line up with TRBD2. V shed 1 base and J 8 bases; nucleotides not matched to a gene: 2. Germline loops: CDR1 SEHNR, CDR2 FQNEAQ (reference sequence). This CDR3 region has 12 residues. CDR3 DNA: TGTGCCAGCAGCTTAGTGACTAGCCAGCAGTACTTC. This translates into CASSLVTSQQYF.

The gene calls are TRBV7-9 and TRBJ1-2; tentative D call: TRBD1 (5 bases). The V gene lost 5 bases and the J gene lost 5 bases, with 18 bases spanning the gap. Germline V gene data show CDR1 as SEHNR and CDR2 as FQNEAQ (reference sequence). The CDR3 is made up of 15 amino acids. The CDR3 DNA reads as TGTGCCAGCAGCCTAGAGGGCGGCAGGGCGTATGGCTACACCTTC. It specifies CASSLEGGRAYGYTF.